These T cell receptor beta chains were read from a single sample in a study of breast tumors, draining lymph nodes, adjacent tissues. A single record per CDR3 protein comes from TCRdb applying MiXCR to the multiplex PCR reads. This sample yields 150,000 to 200,000 distinct CDR3 sequences, of which 30% to 35% are seen a single time; over 3.5% belongs to the top ten. The sequencing sample was made of axillary lymph node tissue. All receptors derive from a female donor with breast cancer. Some clones in this sample may be carry-over from other donors' samples. Each CDR3 is given without its conserved first and last residue. Clone size is given for some rows only: seen once, a few or many times, or a class if the clone is expanded.

j_gene,abundance,v_gene,CDR3aa
TRBJ1-5,-,TRBV9,ASSAGEYGNQPQH
TRBJ2-1,many,TRBV30,AFKSSYNEQF
TRBJ1-2,many,TRBV5-1,ASSPRRRNSPEYGYT
TRBJ1-6,many,TRBV6-6,ASRTPKGVGSYNSPLH
TRBJ1-1,-,TRBV12-3/TRBV12-4,ASSRGTGGSIGTEAF
TRBJ2-1,many,TRBV4-2,ASSLGGAGDNEQF
TRBJ2-7,many,TRBV9,ASSPGGGASYEQY
TRBJ1-6,-,TRBV20-1,SALGQGDYNSPLH
TRBJ1-4,-,TRBV4-2,ASSQEGGNEKLF
TRBJ1-6,many,TRBV6-5,ASSYSIRPDNSPLH
TRBJ2-2,many,TRBV20-1,SASSENTGELF
TRBJ2-3,-,TRBV20-1,SARGGSGPTDTQY
TRBJ1-2,-,TRBV9,ASSVVGSDGYT
TRBJ1-6,-,TRBV7-8,ASSLKRGGSPLH
TRBJ2-3,many,TRBV6-4,ATSLGPLGDTQY
TRBJ2-2,-,TRBV10-2,ASSENSGELF
TRBJ2-2,-,TRBV7-3,ASSLTGLSGELF
TRBJ2-1,once,TRBV11-2,ASRTQGFHNEQF
TRBJ1-1,-,TRBV28,ASSSYLTKDGSVNTEAF
TRBJ1-5,-,TRBV6-4,ASSDRDRGGGNQPQH
TRBJ2-3,-,TRBV6-1,ASRAMGYTDTQY
TRBJ2-4,-,TRBV5-6,ASSLAVVDIQY
TRBJ1-5,-,TRBV2,ASSELDRRQPQH
TRBJ1-2,-,TRBV6-1,ASRNQGPGTGGYT
TRBJ2-5,-,TRBV11-1,ASSRDNEPS
TRBJ2-2,many,TRBV9,ASSAHRTSGDGELF
TRBJ1-5,many,TRBV2,ASNEDGPQH
TRBJ1-2,many,TRBV20-1,SARDGRDYGYT
TRBJ2-2,many,TRBV7-3,ASSLLGEETGELF
TRBJ2-2,-,TRBV19,ASTLRGLATGELF
TRBJ1-6,many,TRBV12-3/TRBV12-4,ASSLMLWNSPLH
TRBJ2-7,many,TRBV5-8,ASSSVQGAYDEQY
TRBJ2-6,many,TRBV7-2,ASSRPTSGANVLT
TRBJ2-2,-,TRBV7-9,ASSQPPGQGA
TRBJ2-1,-,TRBV11-1,ASSSDRDSRDLFLNNEQF